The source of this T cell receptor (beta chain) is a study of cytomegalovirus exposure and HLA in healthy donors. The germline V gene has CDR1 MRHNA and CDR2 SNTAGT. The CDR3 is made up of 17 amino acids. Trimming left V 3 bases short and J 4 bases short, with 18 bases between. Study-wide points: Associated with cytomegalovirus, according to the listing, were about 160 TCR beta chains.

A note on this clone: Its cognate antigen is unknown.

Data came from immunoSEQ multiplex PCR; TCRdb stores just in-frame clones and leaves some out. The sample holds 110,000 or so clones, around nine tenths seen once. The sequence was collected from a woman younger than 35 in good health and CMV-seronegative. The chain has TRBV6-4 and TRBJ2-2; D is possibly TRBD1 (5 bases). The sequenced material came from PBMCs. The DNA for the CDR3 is TGTGCCAGCAGTGATTTCCCGGCGCCTAGGGGCACCGGGGAGCTGTTTTTT. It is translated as CASSDFPAPRGTGELFF.